The next 14 T cell receptor beta chains were all read from a single sample in a study of technical replicates of blood from a few donors. Sequencing used immunoSEQ multiplex PCR; TCRdb keeps in-frame clones, though not all of them. This sample has roughly 100,000 clones, with 95% found just once. Sequencing used T cells isolated from PBMCs. The receptors were sampled from a human donor in good health.

The chain joins TRBV2 to TRBJ2-7; TRBD2 matches 8 bases. V lost 6 bases, J lost 2 bases, and 9 bases stayed unmatched. The CDR3 covers 15 residues. Germline V CDR1 and CDR2: SNHLY, FYNNEI. This CDR3 is CASRGRGAGTYEQYF. The CDR3 coding sequence is TGTGCCAGCAGAGGGCGGGGGGCAGGCACCTACGAGCAGTACTTC.

The J gene is TRBJ1-2, the V gene TRBV15; possibly TRBD1 for D (5 bases). Trimming stripped 2 bases from V and 8 bases from J, with 12 bases between. CDR3 length equals 13 residues. Per the germline V gene, CDR1 is LNHNV and CDR2 is YYDKDF (reference sequence). CDR3 sequence reads: CATSRQGSSGYTF. The CDR3 nucleotides read TGTGCCACCAGCAGACAGGGTTCGAGCGGCTACACCTTC.

The rearrangement joins TRBV11-2 to TRBJ1-2, with D hard to call. The V end was cut by 5 bases, the J end by 4 bases, with 11 bases between. The CDR3 sequence is 13 residues long. CDR1 is SGHAT, CDR2 FQNNGV, per germline. The CDR3 loop reads CASSPQAPYGYTF. The CDR3 coding sequence is TGTGCCAGCAGCCCCCAAGCGCCCTATGGCTACACCTTC.

This clone was observed once. The chain links TRBV5-6 to TRBJ2-7; 8 nucleotides match TRBD1. V shed 5 bases and J 0 bases; nucleotides not matched to a gene: 10. There are 16 residues in the CDR3. Germline V gene data show CDR1 as SGHDT and CDR2 as YYEEEE. CDR3 amino acids: CASSPPGQVGSYEQYF. CDR3 DNA: TGTGCCAGCAGTCCCCCGGGACAGGTTGGCTCCTACGAGCAGTACTTC.

J is TRBJ2-7 and V is TRBV2; unclear D gene. The CDR3 length is 10 residues. Germline CDR1 SNHLY, CDR2 FYNNEI. Deletions cut 6 bases from V and 4 bases from J, with 4 bases between. DNA of the CDR3: TGTGCCAGCAGGAGTTACGAGCAGTACTTC. Amino acid sequence: CASRSYEQYF.

This clone was counted a single time. This chain joins TRBV7-9 and TRBJ2-2; D ambiguous. Germline lookup yields CDR1 SEHNR and CDR2 FQNEAQ (reference sequence). Trimming removed 10 bases at V and 8 bases at J, with 8 bases between. CDR3 length equals 10 residues. The CDR3 DNA reads TGTGCCATCGCACTGGGGGAGCTGTTTTTT. Protein product: CAIALGELFF. Together with reference TRBV7-9 and TRBJ2-2, the CDR3 gives the full variable domain: DTGVSQNPRHKITKRGQNVTFRCDPISEHNRLYWYRQTLGQGPEFLTYFQNEAQLEKSRLLSDRFSAERPKGSFSTLEIQRTEQGDSAMYLCAIALGELFFGEGSRLTVL.

The gene calls are TRBV4-1 and TRBJ2-7; no clear D gene. Between the trimmed V and J ends, which lost 1 base and 0 bases, there was a span of 10 bases. Germline CDR1 is MGHRA and CDR2 is YSYEKL. This CDR3 has 15 residues. As DNA, the CDR3 is TGCGCCAGCAGCCAAGTGGCGGCGAGCTCCTACGAGCAGTACTTC. Translating it yields CASSQVAASSYEQYF.

The chain combines TRBV11-3 with TRBJ2-2; D uncertain. Germline loops: CDR1 SGHNT, CDR2 YENEEA. This CDR3 spans 12 amino acids. Trimming left V 4 bases short and J 8 bases short, with 8 bases between. The CDR3 bases are TGTGCCAGCAGCTCCTCGTATGGGGAGCTGTTTTTT. The encoded protein is CASSSSYGELFF. The full variable domain, completed using reference TRBV11-3 and TRBJ2-2, is EAGVVQSPRYKIIEKKQPVAFWCNPISGHNTLYWYLQNLGQGPELLIRYENEEAVDDSQLPKDRFSAERLKGVDSTLKIQPAELGDSAVYLCASSSSYGELFFGEGSRLTVL.

The chain has TRBV5-8 and TRBJ2-7, with a weak D call TRBD1 (6 bases). Germline V gene data show CDR1 as SGHTS and CDR2 as YDEGEE. The CDR3 runs 14 residues. V gave up 3 bases and J gave up 3 bases, with 13 bases separating them. DNA for the CDR3: TGTGCCAGCAGCTACATAGACAGGTTCTACGAGCAGTACTTC. Translation: CASSYIDRFYEQYF.

The CDR3 sequence is CSVGGGPNNEQFF. The DNA for the CDR3 is TGCAGCGTTGGGGGCGGACCTAACAATGAGCAGTTCTTC. The V and J genes are TRBV29-1 and TRBJ2-1, with a weak D call TRBD1 (5 bases). Germline V gene lookup returns CDR1 SQVTM and CDR2 ANQGSEA. V was cut by 4 bases and J by 5 bases, with 12 bases left in between. The CDR3 sequence is 13 residues long.

This clone was seen more than once but under ten times. CDR3 coding DNA: TGTGCCAGCAGTGAAGCGGTGGGGAGGGGTAATGAAAAACTGTTTTTT. Residues: CASSEAVGRGNEKLFF. The rearrangement joins TRBV6-1 to TRBJ1-4, with a possible D match to TRBD1 (5 bases). The CDR3 has 16 residues. Germline V gives CDR1 MNHNS, CDR2 SASEGT. Trimming shortened V by 0 bases and J by 4 bases, and 12 bases separated the two germline ends.

The rearrangement uses TRBV28 and TRBJ1-5, with a tentative D call TRBD1 (5 bases). The CDR3 is 16 amino acids. Germline-derived CDR1 and CDR2 are MDHEN and SYDVKM. Trimming pared 6 bases from V and 4 bases from J, leaving 19 bases between. CDR3 amino acids: CASSQLTAFGNQPQHF. For the CDR3, the DNA is TGTGCCAGCAGCCAATTGACAGCCTTTGGGAATCAGCCCCAGCATTTT.

This clone was recorded once. The CDR3 bases are TGTGCCAGCAGTTTCTTGGGACAGCAAGAGACCCAGTACTTC. It specifies CASSFLGQQETQYF. The chain links TRBV27 to TRBJ2-5, with 7 bases lining up with TRBD1. CDR1 is MNHEY, CDR2 SMNVEV, per germline (reference sequence). CDR3 length: 14 residues. The V and J ends lost 3 bases and 2 bases, in that order; junction bases with no gene match: 3.

This chain connects TRBV2 to TRBJ2-2, with no clear D. There are 14 residues in the CDR3. Germline V gives CDR1 SNHLY, CDR2 FYNNEI. V gave up 10 bases and J gave up 0 bases, with 12 bases separating them. The CDR3 nucleotides are TGTGCCACCACCGCCAGGCCGAACACCGGGGAGCTGTTTTTT. This sequence encodes CATTARPNTGELFF.